The 10 T cell receptor beta chains in this list originate from one sample, sequenced in a study of identical twins. TCRdb called the 5' RACE reads again in MiXCR, with one record for every CDR3 protein. The data hold roughly 190,000 distinct CDR3 sequences, with around a sixth observed a single time. These same records also appear under a second study, on T cells expressing NK-cell markers.

Material: CD8+ T cells sorted from blood. The receptors come from a woman between 18 and 30 years old in good health.

This clonotype was observed a few times. The chain has TRBV29-1 and TRBJ2-1; weak D call: TRBD2 (6 bases). Trimming removed 7 bases at V and 0 bases at J, with 25 bases between. There are 18 residues in the CDR3. Per germline, CDR1 SQVTM and CDR2 ANQGSEA. The CDR3 DNA reads TGCAGCGCCGCTAGGCCCCTCGGCGGGGTGAGCTCCTACAATGAGCAGTTCTTC. Amino acids: CSAARPLGGVSSYNEQFF.

In this sample, this clonotype turned up a few times. The chain is built from TRBV6-5 and TRBJ2-7; D possibly uses TRBD1 or TRBD2 (7 bases each). CDR3 length: 17 amino acids. CDR1 is MNHEY and CDR2 is SVGAGI in the germline V gene. Trimming took off 4 bases at V and 2 bases at J, with 21 bases between the two ends. The CDR3 DNA follows: TGTGCCAGCAGTTTATATCGCCAGGGGGGGTTTACCTACGAGCAGTACTTC. Protein: CASSLYRQGGFTYEQYF.

This chain joins TRBV21-1 and TRBJ2-3; the table's D call TRBD1 went unverified against the DNA. TRBV21-1 is marked as a pseudogene. The CDR3 runs 17 residues. The CDR3 is CASSLNWSRETTDTQYF. The CDR3 DNA sequence: TGTGCCAGCAGCCTGAATTGGTCTCGGGAGACCACAGATACGCAGTATTTT.

This clonotype was seen just once. The rearrangement links TRBV6-5 to TRBJ1-1; D not certain. Between the trimmed V and J ends, which lost 2 bases and 1 base, there was a span of 17 bases. Germline-derived CDR1 and CDR2 are MNHEY and SVGAGI. CDR3 length: 17 amino acids. Here the CDR3 DNA reads TGTGCCAGCAGTTACCGCCCCGGTGGACCGACGAACACTGAAGCTTTCTTT. This gives the protein CASSYRPGGPTNTEAFF.

This rearrangement joins TRBV10-3 to TRBJ1-2, with 8 positions matching TRBD1. Germline assignment: CDR1 ENHRY and CDR2 SYGVKD. With 4 bases clipped from V and 2 bases from J, the junction kept 9 bases outside the gene matches. CDR3 size: 16 residues. Here the CDR3 DNA reads TGTGCCATCAGTGGGGGACAGGACCCTGGGAACTATGGCTACACCTTC. Protein product: CAISGGQDPGNYGYTF.

This clonotype has a handful of counts. The rearrangement joins TRBV7-9 to TRBJ2-1, with a possible D match to TRBD1 (6 bases). From germline, CDR1 is SEHNR and CDR2 FQNEAQ (reference sequence). The length of the CDR3 is 13 residues. V was trimmed by 7 bases and J by 10 bases, leaving 17 bases between them. CDR3 DNA sequence: TGTGCCAGCACCGAACAGGGTGTCGTGGAGCAGTTCTTC. It encodes CASTEQGVVEQFF.

This clonotype occurred a few times. This sequence joins TRBV5-1 and TRBJ2-1, with 8 nucleotides matching TRBD1. V was clipped by 1 base and J by 0 bases; unmatched bases: 12. Per the germline V gene, CDR1 is SGHRS and CDR2 is YFSETQ. There are 19 residues in the CDR3. CDR3 bases: TGCGCCAGCAGCTTGCCGGACAGGGTCGCATGGGGCTCCTACAATGAGCAGTTCTTC. The encoded protein is CASSLPDRVAWGSYNEQFF.

This clonotype was seen a handful of times. V and J are TRBV5-1 and TRBJ2-1; the match to TRBD1 covers 8 bases. V was clipped by 7 bases and J by 4 bases; unmatched bases: 7. The CDR3 is 14 residues long. Germline V gives CDR1 SGHRS, CDR2 YFSETQ. CDR3 in DNA: TGCGCCAGCGGCGGGACAGGCGTTTACAATGAGCAGTTCTTC. Translation: CASGGTGVYNEQFF.

There are a few counts of this clonotype. The CDR3 end shows no conserved phenylalanine or tryptophan, and so a read error is likely. The V gene is TRBV20-1, the J gene TRBJ2-1; D unclear. Germline V gene data show CDR1 as DFQATT and CDR2 as SNEGSKA (reference sequence). The CDR3 totals 12 residues. Trimming took 5 bases from V and 5 from J, leaving 10 bases between them. In nucleotides, the CDR3 is TGCAGTGCTCCTTCCATCGACAATGAGCAGTTCCTC. Translated, it gives CSAPSIDNEQFL.

The rearrangement joins TRBV10-1 to TRBJ2-1, with TRBD1 as a possible D gene (5 bases). The germline V and J ends were trimmed by 4 bases and 10 bases, with 14 bases remaining between them. CDR3 length equals 13 residues. Germline CDR1 reads WNHNN; CDR2 reads SYGVQD (reference sequence). As DNA, the CDR3 is TGCGCCAGCAGTGCCAGGGAAGGGAAGGAGCAGTTCTTC. Residues: CASSAREGKEQFF.